One sample yielded the 26 T cell receptor beta chains listed below, sequenced in a study of metastatic and nonmetastatic thyroid tumors. All patients were treatment-naive before thyroid surgery. TCRdb re-called the PCR reads via MiXCR. The sample comprises about 24,000 clones, 24% of which are singletons, and more than 10% rests with the top ten. Sequenced input: tumor tissue. All receptors come from a male donor with papillary thyroid cancer or a benign thyroid nodule (not recorded which). Some clones in this sample may be carry-over from other donors' samples.

This clone came up a few times. This could be a read error, since a much larger clone is one nucleotide away. The chain couples TRBV6-1 to TRBJ2-5; the match to TRBD2 covers 8 bases. With V trimmed by 6 bases and J by 7 bases, 7 bases remained unmatched. Germline CDR1 MNHNS, CDR2 SASEGT. The CDR3 totals 13 residues. The CDR3 region has the DNA TGTGCCAGCAGCGGGGGGGATTCGGGGACCCAGTACTTC. As protein: CASSGGDSGTQYF.

This clone was counted ten times or more. The chain joins TRBV24-1 to TRBJ2-1; D not certain. The CDR3 length is 13 residues. Trimming left V 4 bases short and J 5 bases short, with 8 bases between. Germline V lookup: CDR1 KGHDR, CDR2 SFDVKD. In nucleotides, the CDR3 is TGTGCCACCAGTGACCACCTCGACAATGAGCAGTTCTTC. It encodes CATSDHLDNEQFF.

Many counts were recorded for this clone. The chain employs TRBV18 and TRBJ2-3; the D is unclear. Trimming shortened V by 2 bases and J by 5 bases, and 14 bases separated the two germline ends. Germline-derived CDR1 and CDR2 are KGHSH and LQKENI. This CDR3 is built from 15 residues. The CDR3 region has the DNA TGTGCCAGCTCACCAAGGGTCTTAGGTGGAGATACGCAGTATTTT. Protein: CASSPRVLGGDTQYF.

The chain has TRBV28 and TRBJ2-1; D assignment may be TRBD1 or TRBD2 (5 bases each). V lost 4 bases, J lost 7 bases, and 17 bases lay in between. This CDR3 spans 15 amino acids. Germline V gene lookup returns CDR1 MDHEN and CDR2 SYDVKM. This CDR3 is CASSSQGAGLNEQFF. DNA of the CDR3: TGTGCCAGCAGTTCCCAAGGGGCGGGCCTTAATGAGCAGTTCTTC.

This clone was observed at least ten times. Other DNA sequences of this sample code for an identical CDR3. This rearrangement joins TRBV6-1 to TRBJ2-1; no clear D gene. The germline V and J ends were trimmed by 9 bases and 7 bases, with 13 bases remaining between them. Germline values: CDR1 MNHNS, CDR2 SASEGT. This CDR3 spans 12 amino acids. The CDR3 region is CASLSTTNEQFF. The CDR3 DNA reads TGTGCCAGTTTATCCACAACGAATGAGCAGTTCTTC.

This chain uses TRBV2 with TRBJ2-7, with TRBD2 matching 11 bases. Germline V lookup: CDR1 SNHLY, CDR2 FYNNEI. The CDR3 totals 18 residues. Trimming took 6 bases from V and 4 from J; bases not matched to a gene: 17. Here the CDR3 reads CASRGWGLVLAGGYEQYF. CDR3 coding DNA: TGTGCCAGCAGGGGGTGGGGCCTGGTGCTAGCGGGAGGTTACGAGCAGTACTTC.

This clone was detected many times. The chain is built from TRBV19 and TRBJ1-1; D is uncertain. Germline V gene data show CDR1 as LNHDA and CDR2 as SQIVND (reference sequence). This CDR3 contains 15 residues. Between the trimmed V and J ends, which lost 11 bases and 6 bases, there was a span of 25 bases. The CDR3 reads CASRRPMGLGSEAFF. DNA for the CDR3: TGTGCCTCCCGACGCCCTATGGGCTTGGGCTCTGAAGCTTTCTTT.

This clone was detected ten times or more. The rearrangement uses TRBV20-1 and TRBJ2-7, with 7 bases matching TRBD1. The ends lost 0 bases at V and 7 bases at J; junction bases unmatched: 12. The CDR3 sequence is 15 residues long. Per the germline V gene, CDR1 is DFQATT and CDR2 is SNEGSKA (reference sequence). The CDR3 nucleotides are TGCAGTGCTAGAGAAGACAGGGTAACCTTTTGGGAGCAGTACTTC. Its protein is CSAREDRVTFWEQYF.

The table lists this clone with a few counts. At one boundary the junction diverges from the germline segment, which might be a read error. The rearrangement links TRBV28 to TRBJ1-1, with D hard to call. Germline CDR1 is MDHEN and CDR2 is SYDVKM. The CDR3 is 15 amino acids. The CDR3 loop is CASIFLGGLSTESFF. Written as DNA, the CDR3 is TGTGCCAGCATTTTTTTGGGAGGTCTGTCCACTGAATCTTTCTTT.

The chain joins TRBV7-9 to TRBJ1-1, with unresolved D. Looked up from germline, CDR1 is SEHNR and CDR2 is FQNEAQ (reference sequence). The CDR3 is 14 amino acids. Trimming took 6 bases from V and 8 from J, leaving 19 bases between them. CDR3 DNA sequence: TGTGCCAGCAGTTCCGGACGGGCGAGGCTGGAAGCTTTCTTT. It encodes CASSSGRARLEAFF.

To note about this clone: This could be a read error, since a much larger clone is one nucleotide away. Other nucleotide sequences from this sample produce the same CDR3. Here the CDR3 DNA reads TGTGCCAGCAGCCCAGGTGACACTCCACGAGCTTTCTTT. Amino acids: CASSPGDTPRAFF. The chain uses TRBV7-9 and TRBJ1-1; D is undetermined. Per the germline V gene, CDR1 is SEHNR and CDR2 is FQNEAQ (reference sequence). This CDR3 is built from 13 residues. V lost 5 bases and J 10 bases, leaving 17 bases between the germline ends.

By sample share, this clone is medium-sized. In the same sample, other DNA sequences code for this CDR3. V is TRBV27 and J is TRBJ2-7, with 7 positions matching TRBD1. The CDR3 spans 16 residues. Trimming removed 5 bases from V and 1 base from J; junction bases left unmatched: 11. Germline values: CDR1 MNHEY, CDR2 SMNVEV (reference sequence). The CDR3 DNA reads TGTGCCAGCAGTCCCCTAACAGGGGCCACATCCTACGAGCAGTACTTC. Protein sequence: CASSPLTGATSYEQYF.

This clone was detected only a few times. This may arise from a read error, as a much more abundant clone is one base away. V gene TRBV5-4 combines with J gene TRBJ2-7, with 8 positions matching TRBD1. The V gene's germline CDR1 is SGHNT and CDR2 YYREEE (reference sequence). J was trimmed by 4 bases and V by 3 bases; bases with no gene match: 12. This CDR3 comprises 16 residues. The CDR3 protein is CASSSTGGSTIYEQYF. CDR3 nucleotides: TGTGCCAGCAGCTCCACAGGGGGAAGTACCATTTACGAGCAGTACTTC.

The table lists this clone with many counts. The rearrangement links TRBV5-6 to TRBJ1-1; unclear D gene. This CDR3 region has 14 residues. Germline CDR1 SGHDT, CDR2 YYEEEE. With 2 bases removed from V and 0 bases from J, the gap between germline ends came to 8 bases. CDR3: CASSLRPMNTEAFF. The CDR3 nucleotides read TGTGCCAGCAGCTTAAGGCCGATGAACACTGAAGCTTTCTTT.

This clone has ten or more counts. The chain is built from TRBV5-1 and TRBJ2-1, with a possible D match to TRBD1 (8 bases). Trimming shortened V by 2 bases and J by 1 base, and 10 bases separated the two germline ends. The CDR3 totals 15 residues. CDR1 is SGHRS, CDR2 YFSETQ, per germline. The CDR3 DNA reads as TGCGCCAGCAGCTTACAGGGGGGGTCCTACAATGAGCAGTTCTTC. It translates to CASSLQGGSYNEQFF.

This clone was seen ten or more times. The chain uses TRBV6-4 and TRBJ2-1; 7 bases agree with TRBD2. The germline CDR1 and CDR2 sequences are MRHNA and SNTAGT. CDR3 length: 15 residues. V gave up 2 bases and J gave up 10 bases; unmatched junction bases: 11. CDR3 sequence (DNA): TGTGCCAGCAGTGACGTACCCACTAGCGAACGGGAGCAGTTCTTC. Translation gives CASSDVPTSEREQFF.

This clone was seen repeatedly, ten times or more. CDR3 coding DNA: TGTGCCAGCAGTTTAGAGACACACGAAAACACCATATATTTT. This encodes CASSLETHENTIYF. The chain has TRBV28 and TRBJ1-3; D uncertain. V was cut by 2 bases and J by 6 bases, with 11 bases left in between. CDR1 is MDHEN, CDR2 SYDVKM, per germline. The CDR3 covers 14 residues.

This clone was found many times. Distinct nucleotide sequences in the sample also encode this CDR3. This chain connects TRBV20-1 to TRBJ2-3; D perhaps matches TRBD2 (6 bases). Trimming shortened V by 0 bases and J by 4 bases, and 11 bases separated the two germline ends. The CDR3 totals 14 residues. Germline lookup yields CDR1 DFQATT and CDR2 SNEGSKA (reference sequence). The CDR3 sequence is CSARDRGGADTQYF. The CDR3 DNA sequence: TGCAGTGCTAGAGATCGAGGCGGGGCAGATACGCAGTATTTT.

The chain employs TRBV24-1 and TRBJ2-1; 11 nucleotides line up with TRBD2. CDR3 length: 16 residues. Germline CDR1 and CDR2: KGHDR and SFDVKD. Germline trimming cut 0 bases from V and 7 bases from J; bases unmatched to any gene: 4. The CDR3 loop is CATSDLSLAGGNEQFF. CDR3 nucleotide sequence: TGTGCCACCAGTGATTTGAGCCTAGCGGGAGGTAATGAGCAGTTCTTC.

This clone has a handful of counts. This sequence joins TRBV28 and TRBJ1-5; 8 nucleotides align to TRBD1. Germline V gives CDR1 MDHEN, CDR2 SYDVKM. The ends lost 5 bases at V and 7 bases at J; junction bases unmatched: 4. The CDR3 has 13 amino acids. CDR3 protein: CASSGQGWQPQHF. DNA for the CDR3: TGTGCCAGCAGTGGACAGGGTTGGCAGCCCCAGCATTTT. Looking up the rest from reference TRBV28 and TRBJ1-5 gives the full variable domain: DVKVTQSSRYLVKRTGEKVFLECVQDMDHENMFWYRQDPGLGLRLIYFSYDVKMKEKGDIPEGYSVSREKKERFSLILESASTNQTSMYLCASSGQGWQPQHFGDGTRLSIL.

This clone was found many times. The V call is TRBV6-2 or TRBV6-3, the J call TRBJ2-3; perhaps TRBD1 as D (5 bases). The CDR3 loop spans 14 amino acids. CDR1 is MNHEY, CDR2 SVGEGT, per germline. V was clipped by 6 bases and J by 4 bases, with 14 bases between them. CDR3 protein: CASSSYRRADTQYF. In nucleotides, the CDR3 is TGTGCCAGCAGCAGCTACAGGCGAGCAGATACGCAGTATTTT.

This clone was detected many times. V gene TRBV7-2 combines with J gene TRBJ2-1; no firm D call. This CDR3 has 13 amino acids. Germline V gene data show CDR1 as SGHTA and CDR2 as FQGNSA. V dropped 5 bases and J dropped 9 bases, with 14 bases sitting between them. CDR3 sequence: CASSPPRVAEQFF. The DNA of the CDR3 is TGTGCCAGCAGCCCTCCAAGGGTAGCTGAGCAGTTCTTC.

This clone was found many times. The chain is built from TRBV2 and TRBJ1-1, with D possibly TRBD1 on 5 matching bases. The CDR3 has 14 amino acids. V lost 4 bases, J lost 3 bases, and 12 bases lay in between. Germline V gene data show CDR1 as SNHLY and CDR2 as FYNNEI. The chain's CDR3 is CASSVEDSYTEAFF. CDR3 in DNA: TGTGCCAGCAGTGTGGAAGACAGCTACACTGAAGCTTTCTTT.

The sample holds many counts of this clone. V is TRBV7-9 and J is TRBJ1-2; D ambiguous. CDR3 length equals 13 residues. Germline assignment: CDR1 SEHNR and CDR2 FQNEAQ (reference sequence). Trimming shortened V by 5 bases and J by 6 bases, and 13 bases separated the two germline ends. The CDR3 coding sequence is TGTGCCAGCAGCCCCGCTGACGCAGATGGCTACACCTTC. It codes for CASSPADADGYTF.

This clone was observed at least ten times. The chain links TRBV5-6 to TRBJ2-7; possible D gene TRBD2, 5 bases. The V gene lost 3 bases and the J gene lost 3 bases, with 7 bases spanning the gap. Germline V lookup: CDR1 SGHDT, CDR2 YYEEEE. The length of the CDR3 is 12 residues. The CDR3 sequence is CASSSTSYEQYF. CDR3 bases: TGTGCCAGCAGCTCCACTAGCTACGAGCAGTACTTC.

This clone appeared many times. This chain links TRBV12-3 or TRBV12-4 with TRBJ2-4, with TRBD2 matching over 14 bases. Unmatched junction bases numbered 0, after V lost 1 base and J lost 7 bases. CDR3 length: 15 residues. The CDR3 spells CASSLGTSGRNIQYF. Written as DNA, the CDR3 is TGTGCCAGCAGTTTAGGGACTAGCGGGAGGAACATTCAGTACTTC.